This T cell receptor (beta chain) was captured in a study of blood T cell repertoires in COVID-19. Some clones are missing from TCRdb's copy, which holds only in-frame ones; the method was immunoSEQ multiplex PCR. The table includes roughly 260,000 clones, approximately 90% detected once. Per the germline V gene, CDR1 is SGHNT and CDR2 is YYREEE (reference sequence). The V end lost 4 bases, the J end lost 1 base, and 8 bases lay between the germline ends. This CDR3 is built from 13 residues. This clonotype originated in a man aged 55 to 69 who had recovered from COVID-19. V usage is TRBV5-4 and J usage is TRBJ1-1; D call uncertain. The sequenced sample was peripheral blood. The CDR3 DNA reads TGTGCCAGCAGCCTTTATAGGAACACTGAAGCTTTCTTT. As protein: CASSLYRNTEAFF.